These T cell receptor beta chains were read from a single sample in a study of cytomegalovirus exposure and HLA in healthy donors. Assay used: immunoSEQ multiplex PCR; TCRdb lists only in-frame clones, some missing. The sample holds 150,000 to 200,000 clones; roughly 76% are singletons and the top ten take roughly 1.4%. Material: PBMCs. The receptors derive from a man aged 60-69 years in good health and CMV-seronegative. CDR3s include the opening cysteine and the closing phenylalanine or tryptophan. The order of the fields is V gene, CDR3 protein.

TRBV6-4 CASSLQGSGDTQYF
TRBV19 CASRLTTNEKLFF
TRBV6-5 CASSPSGNHPYEQYF
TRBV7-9 CASSPTGGSYEQYF
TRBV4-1 CASSQGSSYNEQFF
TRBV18 CASSPLDNEQYF
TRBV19 CASIDRGKHGYTF
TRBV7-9 CASSFTRDTGELFF
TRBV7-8 CASSPRQGPGPPQHF
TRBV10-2 CASSESSRGKYTEAFF
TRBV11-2 CASSLGSGRALNTGELFF
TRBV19 CASSIRETQYF
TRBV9 CASSARRSTQYF
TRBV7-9 CASSRFDGPGETQYF
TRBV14 CASSRWAGSDGAEAFF
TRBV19 CASRTSGHPLTEAFF
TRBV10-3 CAISEILSGNTIYF
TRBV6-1 CASSPWGSGDTQYF
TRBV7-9 CASSLVSGYALYEQYF
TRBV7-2 CASRVEGAHTDTQYF
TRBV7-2 CASSSTGLAGSDTQYF
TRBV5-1 CASSLDVIPYEQYF
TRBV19 CASRSGTDTEAFF
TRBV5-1 CASSLQETQYF
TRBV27 CARYNDRAVEQYF
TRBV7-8 CASSSTAGVLYEQFF
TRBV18 CASSSSGTGTGELFF
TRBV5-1 CASSSPKYNRGETQYF
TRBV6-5 CASSYSTGFGNSPLHF
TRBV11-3 CASSSRPHRVPSYEQYF
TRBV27 CASSPLEGRHEQFF
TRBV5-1 CASSPGMGANVLTF
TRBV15 CATSRGLAASYEQYF
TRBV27 CASSSPSGTGYEQYF
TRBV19 CASSKDREYEQYF
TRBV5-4 CASTRGGTSGRAGEFF
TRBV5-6 CASSSTGGYGYTF
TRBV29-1 CSVGVSRGLFF
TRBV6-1 CASTELALTGELFF
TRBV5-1 CASSLGGGTSVDTQYF